This TCR beta chain appears in the sequencing data of a study of PD-L1 blockade in urothelial cancer (dated 2017 in TCRdb). Broadly, across the study: All patients started therapy around 2014 and received atezolizumab 1,200 mg intravenously every 3 weeks. About 90% of the 29 patients were identified as males with urothelial cancer of bladder origin, and a prior smoking history was reported by 18 of 29 patients. The study was an exploratory multi-omic analysis of somatic, immune and clinical correlates of response to PD-L1 blockade with atezolizumab in urothelial cancer. Blood samples were analyzed at 3 weeks after treatment start (second dose) and at 6 weeks after treatment start. In the same patients who had TCR sequencing, pretreatment tumors also underwent whole exome sequencing and RNA sequencing. An ECOG performance status of 0 or 1 was recorded for the patients, and 0 to 3 prior chemotherapy regimens had been received by the patients. Blood samples gave median yields of approximately 130,000 T cells and some 80,000 unique TCRs, along with a median clonality of about 0.084. Just over 28 patients had pretreatment blood TCR-seq, about 25 had at least one posttreatment blood collection, and about 25 had tumor TCR-seq. Durable clinical benefit was achieved by nine patients and was not achieved by 20 patients. Durable clinical benefit was defined as progression-free survival longer than 6 months, and TCR features were also tested against progression-free and overall survival. Pretreatment tumor samples, along with matched peripheral blood serially collected before and after atezolizumab treatment, were subjected to TCR sequencing. Beyond this particular receptor, the publication reports: Improved progression-free and overall survival was associated with having pretreatment peripheral blood TCR clonality below the median. At 3 weeks after the start of treatment, tumor-associated TCR clones in peripheral blood had expanded more in patients with durable benefit (n of about 22, p = 0.022). Because of the small sample size (n ≈ 30) and the many exploratory analyses performed, the results are intended to be regarded as hypothesis-generating.

The intended sense of this specimen's time point label: peripheral blood 6 weeks after treatment start. A cohort of about 30 patients with locally advanced or metastatic urothelial carcinoma, treated at Memorial Sloan Kettering on a trial protocol, was included. Peripheral blood mononuclear cells were collected from each patient pretreatment and during treatment, giving between 1 and 8 total time points per patient. The Qiagen DNeasy Blood extraction kit was used to purify genomic DNA from total PBMCs and from tumor samples. PBMCs were collected pretreatment and during treatment, and were isolated and stored as previously described. Synthetic TCR analog templates were spiked into each PCR to estimate absolute template abundance from read counts. Using the immunoSEQ assay, TCRbeta CDR3 regions were amplified from genomic DNA with bias-controlled V and J gene primers. Sequencing of rearranged TCRbeta segments was performed at approximately 20X coverage. Under the source paper's analysis protocol: Clustering was used to correct sequencing errors, and CDR3s were annotated against IMGT so that V, D and J genes could be assigned. Downstream analyses used only productive TCRbeta rearrangements and left out out-of-frame or stop-codon sequences. Clonality was calculated as one minus the Shannon entropy normalized by the log of the number of unique productive sequences. Clones differing between time points or between blood and tumor were identified by Fisher's exact test with Benjamini-Hochberg correction at adjusted p below 0.01. Entries here come from immuneACCESS through TCRdb and include only in-frame sequences with V and J called. Some clones fail to appear in such tables; in the studies checked, an unresolved V gene covers under half of the shortfall, and the cause of the remainder is unknown. The D gene and trimming were derived from the DNA, and the V and J assignments and clone size from that table. The sample includes around 110,000 clones, with around 90% observed a single time. Less than 5% of the sample lies in the top ten.

Of note for this clone: What this receptor recognizes is not known. Nothing much larger sits one base from this clone, and base qualities are not available.

V trim: 6 bases; J trim: 0 bases; unmatched bases: 2. The CDR3 runs 13 residues from the cysteine to the phenylalanine. Only the CDR3 DNA stays, 39 bases, in frame from base 1. CDR1 GTSNPN and CDR2 SVGIG were looked up in the germline V gene (reference sequence). The chain is assembled from TRBV30 and TRBJ1-3, with 7 junctional bases fitting TRBD1. The source was PBMCs, collected around atezolizumab (anti-PD-L1) treatment. The receptor was derived from a man between 60 and 70 years old with urothelial cancer. The nucleotide sequence is given as TGTGCCTGCAACAGGGGCTCTGGAAACACCATATATTTT. Translated, this is CACNRGSGNTIYF.